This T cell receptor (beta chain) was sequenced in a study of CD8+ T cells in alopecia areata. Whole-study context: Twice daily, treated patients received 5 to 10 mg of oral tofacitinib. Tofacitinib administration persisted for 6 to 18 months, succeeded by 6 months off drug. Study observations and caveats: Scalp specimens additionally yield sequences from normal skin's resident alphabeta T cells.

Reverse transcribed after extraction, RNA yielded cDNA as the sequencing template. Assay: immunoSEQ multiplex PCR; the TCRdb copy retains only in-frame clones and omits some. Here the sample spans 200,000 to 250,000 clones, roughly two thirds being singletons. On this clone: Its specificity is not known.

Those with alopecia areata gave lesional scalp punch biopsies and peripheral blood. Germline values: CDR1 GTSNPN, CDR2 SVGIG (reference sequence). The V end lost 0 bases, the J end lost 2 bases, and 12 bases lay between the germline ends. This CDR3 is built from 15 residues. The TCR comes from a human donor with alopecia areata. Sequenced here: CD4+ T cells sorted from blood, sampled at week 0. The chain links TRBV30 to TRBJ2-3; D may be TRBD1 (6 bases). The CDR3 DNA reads TGTGCCTGGAGTGTGAGACAGGTTTCCACAGATACGCAGTATTTT. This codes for CAWSVRQVSTDTQYF. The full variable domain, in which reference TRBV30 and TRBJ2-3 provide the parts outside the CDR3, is SQTIHQWPATLVQPVGSPLSLECTVEGTSNPNLYWYRQAAGRGLQLLFYSVGIGQISSEVPQNLSASRPQDRQFILSSKKLLLSDSGFYLCAWSVRQVSTDTQYFGPGTRLTVL.